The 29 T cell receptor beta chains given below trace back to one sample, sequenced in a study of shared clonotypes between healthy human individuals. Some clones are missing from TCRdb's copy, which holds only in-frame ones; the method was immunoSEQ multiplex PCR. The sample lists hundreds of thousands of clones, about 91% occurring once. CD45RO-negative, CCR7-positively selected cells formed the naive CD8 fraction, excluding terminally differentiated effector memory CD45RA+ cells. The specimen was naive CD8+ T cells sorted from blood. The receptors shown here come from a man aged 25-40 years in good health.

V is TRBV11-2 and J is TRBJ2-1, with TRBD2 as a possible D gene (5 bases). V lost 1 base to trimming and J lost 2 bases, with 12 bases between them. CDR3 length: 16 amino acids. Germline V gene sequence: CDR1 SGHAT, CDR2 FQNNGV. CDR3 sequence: CASSLGVYGTYNEQFF. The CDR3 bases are TGTGCCAGCAGCTTAGGTGTTTACGGGACCTACAATGAGCAGTTCTTC.

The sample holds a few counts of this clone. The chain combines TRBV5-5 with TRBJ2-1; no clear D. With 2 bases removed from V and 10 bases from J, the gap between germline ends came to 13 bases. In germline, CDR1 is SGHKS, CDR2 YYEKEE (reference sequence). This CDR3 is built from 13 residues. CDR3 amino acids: CASSFFLGDEQFF. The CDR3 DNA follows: TGTGCCAGCAGCTTCTTCCTTGGAGACGAGCAGTTCTTC.

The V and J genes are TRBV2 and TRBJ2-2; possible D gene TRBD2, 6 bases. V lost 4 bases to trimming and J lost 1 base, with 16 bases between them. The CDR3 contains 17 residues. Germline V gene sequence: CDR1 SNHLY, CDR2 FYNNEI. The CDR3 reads CASSGDPNGGNTGELFF. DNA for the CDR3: TGTGCCAGCAGTGGGGACCCAAACGGGGGGAACACCGGGGAGCTGTTTTTT.

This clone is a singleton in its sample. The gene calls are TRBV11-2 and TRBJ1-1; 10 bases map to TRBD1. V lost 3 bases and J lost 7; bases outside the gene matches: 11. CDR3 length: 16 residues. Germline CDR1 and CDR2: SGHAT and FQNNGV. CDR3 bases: TGTGCCAGCAGCTTGGGACAGGGGAGGAAGGACAGTGAAGCTTTCTTT. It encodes CASSLGQGRKDSEAFF.

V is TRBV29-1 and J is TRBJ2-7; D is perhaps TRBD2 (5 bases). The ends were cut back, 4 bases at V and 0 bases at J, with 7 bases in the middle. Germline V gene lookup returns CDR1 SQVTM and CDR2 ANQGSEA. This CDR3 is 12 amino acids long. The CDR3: CSVGSDSYEQYF. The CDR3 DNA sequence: TGCAGCGTTGGTAGCGACTCCTACGAGCAGTACTTC.

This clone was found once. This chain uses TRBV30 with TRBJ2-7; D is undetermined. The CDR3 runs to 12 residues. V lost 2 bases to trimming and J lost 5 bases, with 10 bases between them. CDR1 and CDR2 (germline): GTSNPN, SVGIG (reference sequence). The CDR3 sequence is CAWSYAHHEQYF. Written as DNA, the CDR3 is TGTGCCTGGAGTTACGCCCACCACGAGCAGTACTTC.

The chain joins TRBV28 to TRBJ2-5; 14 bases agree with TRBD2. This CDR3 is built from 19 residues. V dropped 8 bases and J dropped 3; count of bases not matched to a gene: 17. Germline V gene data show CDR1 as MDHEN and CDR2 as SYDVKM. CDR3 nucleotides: TGTGCCAGCGGGAACCCCGGGACTAGCGGGAGTGATGAGGAAGAGACCCAGTACTTC. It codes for CASGNPGTSGSDEEETQYF.

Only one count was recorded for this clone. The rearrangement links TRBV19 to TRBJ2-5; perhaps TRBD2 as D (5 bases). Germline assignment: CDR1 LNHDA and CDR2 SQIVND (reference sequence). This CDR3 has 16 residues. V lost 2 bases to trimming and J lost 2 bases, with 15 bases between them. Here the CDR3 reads CASSISPDSGQETQYF. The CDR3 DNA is TGTGCCAGTAGTATATCGCCTGATTCGGGACAAGAGACCCAGTACTTC.

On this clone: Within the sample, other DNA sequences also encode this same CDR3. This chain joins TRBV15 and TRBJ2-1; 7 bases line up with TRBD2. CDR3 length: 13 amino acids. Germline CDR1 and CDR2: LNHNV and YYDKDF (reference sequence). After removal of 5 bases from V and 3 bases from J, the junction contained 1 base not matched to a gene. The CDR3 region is CATSGRDYNEQFF. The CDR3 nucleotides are TGTGCCACCAGCGGGAGGGACTACAATGAGCAGTTCTTC.

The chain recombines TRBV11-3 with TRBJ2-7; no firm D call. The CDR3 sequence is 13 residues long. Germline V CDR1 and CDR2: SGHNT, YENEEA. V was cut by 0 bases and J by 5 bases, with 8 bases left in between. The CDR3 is CASSLDPLDEQYF. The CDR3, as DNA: TGTGCCAGCAGCTTAGATCCGCTGGACGAGCAGTACTTC.

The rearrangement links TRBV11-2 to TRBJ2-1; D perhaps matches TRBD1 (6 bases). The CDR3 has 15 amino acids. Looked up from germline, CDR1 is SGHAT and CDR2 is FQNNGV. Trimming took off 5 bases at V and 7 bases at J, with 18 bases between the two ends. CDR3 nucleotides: TGTGCCAGCAGCCTTCAGTCACAGGGTAGGAATGAGCAGTTCTTC. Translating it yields CASSLQSQGRNEQFF.

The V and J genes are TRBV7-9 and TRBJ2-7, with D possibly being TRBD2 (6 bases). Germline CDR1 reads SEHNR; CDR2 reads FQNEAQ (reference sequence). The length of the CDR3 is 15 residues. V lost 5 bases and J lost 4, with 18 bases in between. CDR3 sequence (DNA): TGTGCCAGCAGCCTAACTGGGGAGGAAGATTACGAGCAGTACTTC. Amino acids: CASSLTGEEDYEQYF.

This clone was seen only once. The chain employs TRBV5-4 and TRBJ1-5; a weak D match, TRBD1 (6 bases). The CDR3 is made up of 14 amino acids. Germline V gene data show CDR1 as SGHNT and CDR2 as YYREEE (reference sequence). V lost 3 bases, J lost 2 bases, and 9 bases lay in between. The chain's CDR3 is CASSSRQGNQPQHF. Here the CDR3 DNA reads TGTGCCAGCAGCTCACGACAGGGCAATCAGCCCCAGCATTTT.

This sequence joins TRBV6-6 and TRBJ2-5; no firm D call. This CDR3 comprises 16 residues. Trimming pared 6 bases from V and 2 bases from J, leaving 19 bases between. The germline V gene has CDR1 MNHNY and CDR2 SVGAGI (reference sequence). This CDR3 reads CASRASWEITQETQYF. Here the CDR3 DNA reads TGTGCCAGCAGAGCCTCTTGGGAAATAACACAAGAGACCCAGTACTTC.

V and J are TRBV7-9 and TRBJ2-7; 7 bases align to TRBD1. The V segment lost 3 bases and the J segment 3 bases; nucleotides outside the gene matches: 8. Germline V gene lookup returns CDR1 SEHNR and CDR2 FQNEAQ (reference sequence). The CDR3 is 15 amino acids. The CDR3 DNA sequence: TGTGCCAGCAGCTTTAATATTGGACAGGACTACGAGCAGTACTTC. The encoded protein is CASSFNIGQDYEQYF.

CDR3 in DNA: TGTGCCAGCAGCACAGCCGGGACAGAACAAGAGACCCAGTACTTC. It codes for CASSTAGTEQETQYF. This chain uses TRBV7-8 with TRBJ2-5; 7 nucleotides match TRBD1. After removal of 5 bases from V and 2 bases from J, the junction contained 8 bases not matched to a gene. This CDR3 is built from 15 residues. Germline CDR1 reads SGHVS; CDR2 reads FQNEAQ.

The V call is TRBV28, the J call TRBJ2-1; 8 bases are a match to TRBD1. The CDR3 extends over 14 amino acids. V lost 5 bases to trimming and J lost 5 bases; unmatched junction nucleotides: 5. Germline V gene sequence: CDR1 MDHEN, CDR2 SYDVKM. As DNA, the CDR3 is TGTGCCAGCAGTAGAGAGACAGGGGACAATGAGCAGTTCTTC. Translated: CASSRETGDNEQFF.

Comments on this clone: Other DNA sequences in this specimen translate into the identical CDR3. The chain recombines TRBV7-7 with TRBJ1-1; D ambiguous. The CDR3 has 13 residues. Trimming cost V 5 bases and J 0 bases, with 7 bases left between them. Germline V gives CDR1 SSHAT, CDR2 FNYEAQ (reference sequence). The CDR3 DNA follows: TGTGCCAGCAGCCCCGGGTTGAACACTGAAGCTTTCTTT. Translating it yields CASSPGLNTEAFF. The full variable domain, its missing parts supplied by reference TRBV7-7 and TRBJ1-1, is GAGVSQSPRYKVTKRGQDVTLRCDPISSHATLYWYQQALGQGPEFLTYFNYEAQPDKSGLPSDRFSAERPEGSISTLTIQRTEQRDSAMYRCASSPGLNTEAFFGQGTRLTVV.

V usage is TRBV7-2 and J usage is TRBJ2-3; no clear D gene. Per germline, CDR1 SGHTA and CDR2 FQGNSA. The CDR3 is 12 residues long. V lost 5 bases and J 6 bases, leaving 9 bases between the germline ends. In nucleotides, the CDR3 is TGTGCCAGCAGCCCGCATCCGGATACGCAGTATTTT. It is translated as CASSPHPDTQYF.

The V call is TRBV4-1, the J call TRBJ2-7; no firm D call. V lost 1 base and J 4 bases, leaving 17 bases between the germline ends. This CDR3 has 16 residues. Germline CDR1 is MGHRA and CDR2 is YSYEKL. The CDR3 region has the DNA TGCGCCAGCAGCCAAGGTTTCGGCTCATTCGGATACGAGCAGTACTTC. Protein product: CASSQGFGSFGYEQYF.

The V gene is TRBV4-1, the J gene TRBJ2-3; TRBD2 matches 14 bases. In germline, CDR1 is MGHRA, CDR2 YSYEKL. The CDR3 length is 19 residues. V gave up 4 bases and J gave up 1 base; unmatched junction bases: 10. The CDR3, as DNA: TGCGCCAGCAGCCGTATCGGGACTAGCGGGAGAGTGGGCACAGATACGCAGTATTTT. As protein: CASSRIGTSGRVGTDTQYF.

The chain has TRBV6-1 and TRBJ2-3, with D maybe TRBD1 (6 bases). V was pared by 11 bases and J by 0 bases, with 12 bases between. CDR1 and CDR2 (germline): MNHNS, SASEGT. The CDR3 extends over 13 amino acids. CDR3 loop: CAGRTASTDTQYF. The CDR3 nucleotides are TGTGCCGGAAGGACAGCCAGCACAGATACGCAGTATTTT.

The CDR3 reads CASSWDRFSHTGELFF. CDR3 nucleotides: TGTGCCAGCAGCTGGGACAGGTTCAGTCACACCGGGGAGCTGTTTTTT. V and J are TRBV5-4 and TRBJ2-2; the match to TRBD1 covers 8 bases. The CDR3 is made up of 16 amino acids. J gave up 3 bases and V 3 bases, and 7 bases lay outside the gene matches. Germline CDR1 reads SGHNT; CDR2 reads YYREEE (reference sequence).

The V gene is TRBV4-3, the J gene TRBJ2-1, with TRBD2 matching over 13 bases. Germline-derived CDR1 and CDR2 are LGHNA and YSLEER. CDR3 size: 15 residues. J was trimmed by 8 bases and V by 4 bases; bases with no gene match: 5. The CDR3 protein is CASSPGLAGAYEQFF. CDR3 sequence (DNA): TGCGCCAGCAGCCCTGGACTAGCGGGAGCGTATGAGCAGTTCTTC.

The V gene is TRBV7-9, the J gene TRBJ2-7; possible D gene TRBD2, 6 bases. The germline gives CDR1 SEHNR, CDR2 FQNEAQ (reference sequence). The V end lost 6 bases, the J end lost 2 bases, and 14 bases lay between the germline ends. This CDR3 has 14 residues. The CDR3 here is CASRGDGRTYEQYF. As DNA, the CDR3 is TGTGCCAGCAGGGGTGACGGGAGAACCTACGAGCAGTACTTC.

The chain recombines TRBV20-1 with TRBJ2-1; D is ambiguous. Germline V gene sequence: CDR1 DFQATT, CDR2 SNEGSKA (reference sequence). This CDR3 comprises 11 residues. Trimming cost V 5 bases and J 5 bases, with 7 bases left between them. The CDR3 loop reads CSAVRDNEQFF. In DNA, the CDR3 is TGCAGTGCTGTTCGGGACAATGAGCAGTTCTTC.

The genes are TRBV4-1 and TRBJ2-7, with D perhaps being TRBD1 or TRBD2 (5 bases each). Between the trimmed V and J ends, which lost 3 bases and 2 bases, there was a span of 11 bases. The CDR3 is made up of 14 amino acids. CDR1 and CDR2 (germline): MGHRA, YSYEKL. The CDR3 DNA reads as TGCGCCAGCAGCCAGTCCGGGGCCACCTACGAGCAGTACTTC. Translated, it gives CASSQSGATYEQYF.

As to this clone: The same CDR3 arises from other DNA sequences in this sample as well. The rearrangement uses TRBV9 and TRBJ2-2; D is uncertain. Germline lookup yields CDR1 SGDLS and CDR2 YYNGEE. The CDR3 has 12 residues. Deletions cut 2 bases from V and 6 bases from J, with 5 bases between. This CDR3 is CASSVGSGELFF. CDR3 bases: TGTGCCAGCAGCGTCGGTTCCGGGGAGCTGTTTTTT.

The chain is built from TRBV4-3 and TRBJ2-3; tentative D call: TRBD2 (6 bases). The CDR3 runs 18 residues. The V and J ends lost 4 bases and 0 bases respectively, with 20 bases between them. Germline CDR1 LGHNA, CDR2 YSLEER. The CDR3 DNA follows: TGCGCCAGCAGCCGGGGGGTGATGGACGGTCTTAGCACAGATACGCAGTATTTT. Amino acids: CASSRGVMDGLSTDTQYF.